The 16 T cell receptor beta chains given below trace back to one sample, sequenced in a study of cytomegalovirus exposure and HLA in healthy donors. The PCR contained 60 Vbeta and 13 Jbeta primers. Data came from immunoSEQ multiplex PCR; TCRdb stores just in-frame clones and leaves some out. Found here are under 200,000 clones, under 80% of them singletons; the top ten hold under 1.5%. Sequenced material: PBMCs. The receptors derive from a woman under 40 in good health and CMV-seronegative.

The rearrangement links TRBV29-1 to TRBJ1-2; D is unclear. The CDR3 is made up of 15 amino acids. The V end lost 4 bases, the J end lost 3 bases, and 18 bases lay between the germline ends. Germline V gene lookup returns CDR1 SQVTM and CDR2 ANQGSEA. CDR3: CSVAGSQAMDYGYTF. CDR3 coding DNA: TGCAGCGTTGCTGGCAGTCAGGCGATGGACTATGGCTACACCTTC.

This clone is medium-sized in the sample. The chain joins TRBV2 to TRBJ2-7, with D possibly being TRBD1 (5 bases). Trimming left V 7 bases short and J 6 bases short, with 16 bases between. The CDR3 runs 13 residues. Looked up from germline, CDR1 is SNHLY and CDR2 is FYNNEI. CDR3 loop: CASKVWTYGEQYF. In DNA, the CDR3 is TGTGCCAGCAAAGTTTGGACATATGGCGAGCAGTACTTC.

V gene TRBV27 combines with J gene TRBJ1-2, with D unresolved. Trimming shortened V by 6 bases and J by 2 bases, and 16 bases separated the two germline ends. CDR1 MNHEY and CDR2 SMNVEV come from the germline V gene (reference sequence). The CDR3 has 15 residues. CDR3 protein: CASSQRAGNNYGYTF. The DNA for the CDR3 is TGTGCCAGCAGCCAAAGGGCGGGGAACAACTATGGCTACACCTTC.

The sample holds one count of this clone. The chain recombines TRBV18 with TRBJ1-1; 7 bases map to TRBD1. CDR1 and CDR2 from the germline V gene are KGHSH and LQKENI. There are 13 residues in the CDR3. Losses at the gene ends were 5 bases for V and 6 bases for J; bases not matched to a gene: 6. The CDR3 loop reads CASSYTGAAEAFF. The CDR3 DNA is TGTGCCAGCTCATATACAGGGGCGGCTGAAGCTTTCTTT. Looking up the rest from reference TRBV18 and TRBJ1-1 gives the full variable domain: NAGVMQNPRHLVRRRGQEARLRCSPMKGHSHVYWYRQLPEEGLKFMVYLQKENIIDESGMPKERFSAEFPKEGPSILRIQQVVRGDSAAYFCASSYTGAAEAFFGQGTRLTVV.

The gene calls are TRBV5-4 and TRBJ2-2; TRBD1 is a possible D gene (6 bases). The V and J ends lost 2 bases and 7 bases respectively, with 15 bases between them. From germline, CDR1 is SGHNT and CDR2 YYREEE (reference sequence). The length of the CDR3 is 15 residues. Here the CDR3 DNA reads TGTGCCAGCAGCTTAGGGGGTCGAACCCGCGGGGAGCTGTTTTTT. Translating it yields CASSLGGRTRGELFF.

V gene TRBV7-2 combines with J gene TRBJ1-6; 8 bases match TRBD1. Trimming cost V 4 bases and J 3 bases; bases outside gene matches: 5. Germline CDR1 reads SGHTA; CDR2 reads FQGNSA. This CDR3 contains 16 residues. CDR3: CASSSVGTGYNSPLHF. The CDR3 DNA reads as TGTGCCAGCAGCTCCGTAGGGACAGGCTATAATTCACCCCTCCACTTT.

The chain employs TRBV12-5 and TRBJ2-5; a possible D gene is TRBD2 (6 bases). Trimming took off 5 bases at V and 1 base at J, with 11 bases between the two ends. The germline gives CDR1 LGHNT, CDR2 FRNRAP. This CDR3 comprises 14 residues. CDR3 sequence: CASGVGGAQETQYF. The CDR3 region has the DNA TGTGCTAGTGGTGTCGGCGGGGCCCAAGAGACCCAGTACTTC.

The chain employs TRBV30 and TRBJ1-6; perhaps TRBD1 as D (5 bases). V lost 1 base to trimming and J lost 4 bases, with 5 bases between them. Germline CDR1 is GTSNPN and CDR2 is SVGIG (reference sequence). CDR3 length: 13 residues. CDR3 loop: CAWSGQYNSPLHF. CDR3 sequence (DNA): TGTGCCTGGAGTGGACAGTATAATTCACCCCTCCACTTT.

The V gene is TRBV5-8, the J gene TRBJ1-6; no clear D gene. The CDR3 has 15 residues. CDR1 and CDR2 from the germline V gene are SGHTS and YDEGEE. V lost 2 bases and J 9 bases, leaving 15 bases between the germline ends. CDR3 bases: TGTGCCAGCAGCTTTGACCAGGCAGCTTCTTCACCCCTCCACTTT. This translates into CASSFDQAASSPLHF.

This chain joins TRBV6-5 and TRBJ2-7; D might be TRBD2 (6 bases). CDR1 is MNHEY, CDR2 SVGAGI, per germline. The CDR3 spans 16 residues. V gave up 4 bases and J gave up 0 bases, with 16 bases separating them. CDR3: CASSSPYGGDSYEQYF. The CDR3 nucleotides read TGTGCCAGCAGTTCACCTTACGGAGGGGACTCCTACGAGCAGTACTTC.

This chain connects TRBV30 to TRBJ1-1, with TRBD1 identical over 8 bases. This CDR3 has 12 amino acids. Trimming removed 1 base from V and 6 bases from J; junction bases left unmatched: 1. CDR1 is GTSNPN, CDR2 SVGIG, per germline (reference sequence). This chain's CDR3 is CAWSDRGSEAFF. For the CDR3, the DNA is TGTGCCTGGAGTGACAGGGGGTCTGAAGCTTTCTTT.

The genes are TRBV29-1 and TRBJ1-2; tentative D call: TRBD1 (6 bases). The CDR3 is 15 residues long. V was trimmed by 2 bases and J by 8 bases, leaving 21 bases between them. Germline lookup yields CDR1 SQVTM and CDR2 ANQGSEA. The CDR3 region is CSVESRRGGAKGYTF. The CDR3 bases are TGCAGCGTTGAAAGTCGGCGGGGGGGGGCGAAGGGCTACACCTTC.

The CDR3 DNA reads TGTGCCAGCAGTCCCTGGGGAGGGGGAGGGGACGAGCAGTACTTC. Translation: CASSPWGGGGDEQYF. The V call is TRBV27, the J call TRBJ2-7, with a weak D call TRBD2 (7 bases). This CDR3 region has 15 residues. Trimming cost V 5 bases and J 5 bases, with 19 bases left between them. Germline CDR1 is MNHEY and CDR2 is SMNVEV (reference sequence).

V gene TRBV2 combines with J gene TRBJ1-4, with D perhaps TRBD1 (6 bases). Germline-derived CDR1 and CDR2 are SNHLY and FYNNEI. This CDR3 region has 14 residues. Trimming cost V 6 bases and J 4 bases, with 12 bases left between them. The DNA for the CDR3 is TGTGCCAGCAGGATTGGACAGCTTAATGAAAAACTGTTTTTT. Translated, it gives CASRIGQLNEKLFF. Variable domain in full (rest from reference TRBV2 and TRBJ1-4): EPEVTQTPSHQVTQMGQEVILRCVPISNHLYFYWYRQILGQKVEFLVSFYNNEISEKSEIFDDQFSVERPDGSNFTLKIRSTKLEDSAMYFCASRIGQLNEKLFFGSGTQLSVL.

V and J are TRBV5-1 and TRBJ2-7; 12 nucleotides line up with TRBD2. This CDR3 has 17 residues. Germline V gives CDR1 SGHRS, CDR2 YFSETQ. The V and J ends lost 4 bases and 0 bases, in that order; junction bases with no gene match: 8. CDR3 DNA sequence: TGCGCCAGCAGCGCCTTACTAGCGGGGGGCTACTCCTACGAGCAGTACTTC. Translation: CASSALLAGGYSYEQYF. Full variable domain (rest looked up from reference TRBV5-1 and TRBJ2-7): KAGVTQTPRYLIKTRGQQVTLSCSPISGHRSVSWYQQTPGQGLQFLFEYFSETQRNKGNFPGRFSGRQFSNSRSEMNVSTLELGDSALYLCASSALLAGGYSYEQYFGPGTRLTVT.

This clone was counted a few times. The rearrangement joins TRBV7-8 to TRBJ2-1, with D possibly matching TRBD2 (6 bases). CDR3 length equals 20 residues. The germline gives CDR1 SGHVS, CDR2 FQNEAQ. Trimming stripped 5 bases from V and 0 bases from J, with 26 bases between. The CDR3 nucleotides read TGTGCCAGCAGCATAATACTAGCCTCCTCGACCTACAGCTCCTACAATGAGCAGTTCTTC. Amino acids: CASSIILASSTYSSYNEQFF. Filled out from reference TRBV7-8 and TRBJ2-1, the complete variable domain reads GAGVSQSPRYKVAKRGQDVALRCDPISGHVSLFWYQQALGQGPEFLTYFQNEAQLDKSGLPSDRFFAERPEGSVSTLKIQRTQQEDSAVYLCASSIILASSTYSSYNEQFFGPGTRLTVL.